These 18 T cell receptor beta chains were all obtained from the same sample, sequenced in a study of blood T cell repertoires in COVID-19. Libraries were prepared by immunoSEQ multiplex PCR; TCRdb keeps only in-frame clonotypes and omits some of them. Found here are more than 85,000 clones, roughly 80% of them singletons; the top ten hold just under 4.5%. Input material: peripheral blood. The receptors derive from a human donor in a cohort sampled during active COVID-19.

This sequence joins TRBV9 and TRBJ2-1, with D perhaps TRBD2 (6 bases). The V gene lost 0 bases and the J gene lost 5 bases, with 15 bases spanning the gap. The germline CDR1 and CDR2 sequences are SGDLS and YYNGEE. CDR3 length: 16 residues. The CDR3 region is CASSVGGAGMNNEQFF. The CDR3 DNA follows: TGTGCCAGCAGCGTAGGCGGGGCAGGGATGAACAATGAGCAGTTCTTC.

The V gene is TRBV27, the J gene TRBJ1-5, with no clear D. Trimming removed 8 bases from V and 2 bases from J, with 22 bases in between. CDR1 MNHEY and CDR2 SMNVEV come from the germline V gene (reference sequence). The CDR3 contains 17 residues. The CDR3 spells CASSTVRGRGGNQPQHF. CDR3 nucleotide sequence: TGTGCCAGCTCTACCGTCCGTGGTCGGGGTGGCAATCAGCCCCAGCATTTT.

The CDR3 sequence: CASSGLAGGQKDTQYF. The CDR3 region has the DNA TGTGCCAGCAGTGGGCTAGCGGGGGGGCAGAAAGATACGCAGTATTTT. The chain links TRBV5-4 to TRBJ2-3; 12 nucleotides line up with TRBD2. The CDR3 contains 16 residues. Trimming at V came to 5 bases and at J to 5 bases, leaving 9 bases not matched to a gene. CDR1 and CDR2 from the germline V gene are SGHNT and YYREEE (reference sequence).

The V gene is TRBV12-3 or TRBV12-4, the J gene TRBJ1-5; perhaps TRBD1 as D (5 bases). This CDR3 comprises 12 residues. Trimming removed 4 bases from V and 7 bases from J, with 8 bases in between. CDR3 sequence reads: CASSSQGQPQHF. CDR3 DNA: TGTGCCAGCAGTTCCCAGGGACAGCCCCAGCATTTT.

CDR3 loop: CASSLRGDRLNTEAFF. In DNA form, the CDR3 reads TGCGCCAGCAGCTTGAGGGGGGACAGACTGAACACTGAAGCTTTCTTT. The chain couples TRBV5-1 to TRBJ1-1; 7 bases agree with TRBD1. This CDR3 comprises 16 residues. J lost 0 bases, V lost 1 base, and 6 bases had no gene match. Germline V lookup: CDR1 SGHRS, CDR2 YFSETQ.

This clone appeared a few times. This sequence joins TRBV28 and TRBJ1-5; 8 bases map to TRBD1. The germline gives CDR1 MDHEN, CDR2 SYDVKM. Trimming cost V 8 bases and J 5 bases; bases outside gene matches: 2. This CDR3 comprises 12 residues. The CDR3 sequence is CASQQGDQPQHF. The CDR3 DNA follows: TGTGCCAGCCAACAGGGGGATCAGCCCCAGCATTTT.

The chain carries TRBV19 and TRBJ2-5; 11 positions match TRBD2. Unmatched junction bases numbered 8, after V lost 6 bases and J lost 5 bases. The CDR3 consists of 15 residues. The germline V gene has CDR1 LNHDA and CDR2 SQIVND (reference sequence). CDR3 protein: CASRALAGAGETQYF. CDR3 DNA: TGTGCCAGTAGGGCACTAGCGGGGGCCGGGGAGACCCAGTACTTC.

This clone turned up a few times. The chain carries TRBV6-5 and TRBJ2-2, with 7 bases fitting TRBD1. V trimming: 6 bases; J trimming: 3 bases; junction bases outside the gene matches: 4. This CDR3 spans 14 amino acids. The germline CDR1 and CDR2 sequences are MNHEY and SVGAGI. Written as DNA, the CDR3 is TGTGCCAGCAGAGCTGGGACAGACACCGGGGAGCTGTTTTTT. Its protein product is CASRAGTDTGELFF.

V and J are TRBV27 and TRBJ2-7; 7 nucleotides agree with TRBD1. The CDR3 sequence is 14 residues long. V trimming: 6 bases; J trimming: 2 bases; junction bases outside the gene matches: 7. The germline CDR1 and CDR2 sequences are MNHEY and SMNVEV (reference sequence). The CDR3 sequence: CASRIWTGTYEQYF. The CDR3 DNA follows: TGTGCCAGCAGGATATGGACAGGAACCTACGAGCAGTACTTC.

The chain links TRBV7-9 to TRBJ2-5; 7 bases are shared with TRBD2. V lost 9 bases, J lost 4 bases, and 11 bases stayed unmatched. In germline, CDR1 is SEHNR, CDR2 FQNEAQ (reference sequence). The CDR3 covers 14 residues. CDR3 region: CASTRHSGRETQYF. The CDR3 DNA reads TGTGCCAGTACCCGTCATAGCGGGCGAGAGACCCAGTACTTC.

CDR3 sequence reads: CASSSTGRGEKLFF. The CDR3, as DNA: TGTGCCAGCAGCTCGACAGGAAGAGGGGAAAAACTGTTTTTT. J is TRBJ1-4 and V is TRBV7-9, with D perhaps TRBD1 (6 bases). The length of the CDR3 is 14 residues. Trimming pared 4 bases from V and 8 bases from J, leaving 14 bases between. Germline V gene lookup returns CDR1 SEHNR and CDR2 FQNEAQ (reference sequence).

This clone has a handful of counts. The gene calls are TRBV7-9 and TRBJ2-2; no firm D call. V was clipped by 2 bases and J by 8 bases, with 12 bases between them. Germline V gives CDR1 SEHNR, CDR2 FQNEAQ (reference sequence). The CDR3 loop spans 14 amino acids. DNA for the CDR3: TGTGCCAGCAGCTTATTGGCGACTCCAGGGGAGCTGTTTTTT. Translation: CASSLLATPGELFF.

The rearrangement links TRBV12-2 to TRBJ2-3; the table's TRBD2 call for D was not verified on the DNA. TRBV12-2 is tagged as a pseudogene. The CDR3 sequence is 15 residues long. CDR3 coding DNA: TGTGCAAGTCGCTATGGACTAGCTAGCACAGATACGCAGTATTTT. Its translation is CASRYGLASTDTQYF.

The chain carries TRBV6-6 and TRBJ1-5; 9 nucleotides agree with TRBD1. The V gene end was trimmed by 6 bases and the J gene end by 5 bases; junction bases not matched to a gene: 5. The V gene's germline CDR1 is MNHNY and CDR2 SVGAGI (reference sequence). This CDR3 has 14 residues. As DNA, the CDR3 is TGTGCCAGCAGAACCGGGACAGGGCATCAGCCCCAGCATTTT. Its protein is CASRTGTGHQPQHF.

The V gene is TRBV6-1, the J gene TRBJ1-2; D may be TRBD1 (5 bases). The CDR3 extends over 14 amino acids. The V end lost 0 bases, the J end lost 5 bases, and 10 bases lay between the germline ends. Per the germline V gene, CDR1 is MNHNS and CDR2 is SASEGT. Written as DNA, the CDR3 is TGTGCCAGCAGTGAAGCCAGACGGGGGTATGGCTACACCTTC. Its translation is CASSEARRGYGYTF.

The chain carries TRBV27 and TRBJ1-2, with D unresolved. The CDR3 spans 14 residues. In germline, CDR1 is MNHEY, CDR2 SMNVEV (reference sequence). Deletions cut 3 bases from V and 4 bases from J, with 12 bases between. Written as DNA, the CDR3 is TGTGCCAGCAGTTTTAATAGTGTTACCTATGGCTACACCTTC. This encodes CASSFNSVTYGYTF.

J is TRBJ1-4 and V is TRBV7-9; TRBD1 might be the D (6 bases). Trimming shortened V by 2 bases and J by 1 base, and 17 bases separated the two germline ends. CDR1 SEHNR and CDR2 FQNEAQ come from the germline V gene (reference sequence). This CDR3 comprises 18 residues. CDR3 in DNA: TGTGCCAGCAGCTTAAGGGCAGGGGAGCAGTTAACTAATGAAAAACTGTTTTTT. It yields the protein CASSLRAGEQLTNEKLFF.

The genes are TRBV27 and TRBJ2-7; D perhaps matches TRBD1 (5 bases). Trimming removed 2 bases at V and 6 bases at J, with 17 bases between. Germline loops: CDR1 MNHEY, CDR2 SMNVEV (reference sequence). CDR3 length equals 15 residues. The DNA for the CDR3 is TGTGCCAGCAGTTTAATACATCAGGGTTCCGTCGAGCAGTACTTC. Encoded protein: CASSLIHQGSVEQYF.